This T cell receptor beta chain was sequenced during a study of long-term antiretroviral therapy in people with HIV. Findings of the study overall: Specimen acquisition occurred between about 2004 and 2017, potentially under older ART regimens. Information on adherence to ART, viral resistance or therapy changes was unavailable. Spans of CDR3 length were tighter for HIV repertoires than for controls.

With survey level as its setting, the immunoSEQ assay was v3.0. Data came from immunoSEQ multiplex PCR; TCRdb stores just in-frame clones and leaves some out. The sample shows about 36,000 clones, roughly 88% of them seen only once. CDR1 is MDHEN and CDR2 is SYDVKM in the germline V gene. This CDR3 has 15 residues. Between the trimmed V and J ends, which lost 3 bases and 5 bases, there was a span of 14 bases. Comment on this clone: Its specificity is unknown.

The sample here was unsorted PBMCs, taken 2.2 years after starting antiretroviral therapy. The TCR was taken from a man younger than 30 with HIV. The chain combines TRBV28 with TRBJ1-5, with D maybe TRBD1 (6 bases). This CDR3 reads CASSLPTGSYQPQHF. In DNA, the CDR3 is TGTGCCAGCAGTTTGCCGACAGGCTCTTATCAGCCCCAGCATTTT. The entire variable domain, with the rest obtained from reference TRBV28 and TRBJ1-5, is as follows: DVKVTQSSRYLVKRTGEKVFLECVQDMDHENMFWYRQDPGLGLRLIYFSYDVKMKEKGDIPEGYSVSREKKERFSLILESASTNQTSMYLCASSLPTGSYQPQHFGDGTRLSIL.